This passage covers 20 T cell receptor beta chains from one sample sequenced in a study of blood T cell repertoires in COVID-19. Clones were read by immunoSEQ multiplex PCR, and TCRdb kept only the in-frame ones, dropping some. The sample has 300,000 to 350,000 clones; approximately 89% are singletons. Sequenced input: peripheral blood. Source of these receptors: a woman aged 55-69 years with COVID-19, enrolled during active disease.

The chain recombines TRBV7-2 with TRBJ2-6; 10 bases are a match to TRBD1. This CDR3 contains 17 residues. V lost 1 base to trimming and J lost 1 base; unmatched junction nucleotides: 1. Germline CDR1 is SGHTA and CDR2 is FQGNSA. The CDR3 region has the DNA TGTGCCAGCAGCTTAGGGGACAGGGGATCTGGGGCCAACGTCCTGACTTTC. This gives the protein CASSLGDRGSGANVLTF.

This chain connects TRBV19 to TRBJ2-3; tentatively, D is TRBD2 (7 bases). From germline, CDR1 is LNHDA and CDR2 SQIVND (reference sequence). The CDR3 is made up of 15 amino acids. V lost 3 bases and J 2 bases, leaving 12 bases between the germline ends. The CDR3 protein is CASSIGGGATDTQYF. CDR3 sequence (DNA): TGTGCCAGTAGTATTGGTGGGGGGGCCACAGATACGCAGTATTTT.

The sample holds one count of this clone. V gene TRBV7-6 combines with J gene TRBJ2-1; 9 nucleotides match TRBD1. This CDR3 comprises 16 residues. V gave up 6 bases and J gave up 8 bases; unmatched junction bases: 14. Germline assignment: CDR1 SGHVS and CDR2 FNYEAQ. CDR3 amino acids: CASSYPGTGRDDEQFF. CDR3 DNA sequence: TGTGCCAGCAGTTATCCCGGGACAGGGAGGGACGATGAGCAGTTCTTC. The full variable domain, completed using reference TRBV7-6 and TRBJ2-1, is GAGVSQSPRYKVTKRGQDVALRCDPISGHVSLYWYRQALGQGPEFLTYFNYEAQQDKSGLPNDRFSAERPEGSISTLTIQRTEQRDSAMYRCASSYPGTGRDDEQFFGPGTRLTVL.

The CDR3 DNA sequence: TGTGCCTGGAGTCAGGGGATCAATGAAAAACTGTTTTTT. This gives the protein CAWSQGINEKLFF. This chain links TRBV30 with TRBJ1-4; a weak D match, TRBD1 (6 bases). CDR1 is GTSNPN and CDR2 is SVGIG in the germline V gene (reference sequence). CDR3 length equals 13 residues. The V end was cut by 2 bases, the J end by 5 bases, with 9 bases between.

This chain connects TRBV5-1 to TRBJ1-1; a weak D match, TRBD1 (6 bases). Trimming cost V 7 bases and J 10 bases, with 20 bases left between them. CDR3 length equals 13 residues. Per germline, CDR1 SGHRS and CDR2 YFSETQ. CDR3 nucleotide sequence: TGCGCCAGCGGTCCACAAACCGTCAGGGGAGCTTTCTTT. Protein: CASGPQTVRGAFF. The full variable domain, its missing parts supplied by reference TRBV5-1 and TRBJ1-1, is KAGVTQTPRYLIKTRGQQVTLSCSPISGHRSVSWYQQTPGQGLQFLFEYFSETQRNKGNFPGRFSGRQFSNSRSEMNVSTLELGDSALYLCASGPQTVRGAFFGQGTRLTVV.

The J gene is TRBJ1-5, the V gene TRBV28, with D perhaps matching TRBD1 (5 bases). This CDR3 has 15 residues. The V and J ends lost 5 bases and 2 bases respectively, with 13 bases between them. Germline V gene sequence: CDR1 MDHEN, CDR2 SYDVKM. The CDR3 is CASSPRQGGNQPQHF. CDR3 bases: TGTGCCAGCAGTCCGCGTCAGGGCGGCAATCAGCCCCAGCATTTT.

This chain uses TRBV10-1 with TRBJ2-3; 11 bases are shared with TRBD2. Trimming took 0 bases from V and 3 from J; bases not matched to a gene: 5. The germline V gene has CDR1 WNHNN and CDR2 SYGVQD (reference sequence). The CDR3 contains 17 residues. The CDR3 DNA reads TGCGCCAGCAGTGAGTCGACTAGCGGGGCTCAAACAGATACGCAGTATTTT. Protein product: CASSESTSGAQTDTQYF.

The chain combines TRBV6-5 with TRBJ1-2, with 11 bases that match TRBD1. With 8 bases clipped from V and 1 base from J, the junction kept 0 bases outside the gene matches. The CDR3 totals 13 residues. CDR1 and CDR2 from the germline V gene are MNHEY and SVGAGI. For the CDR3, the DNA is TGTGCCAGCGGGACAGGGGGTAACTATGGCTACACCTTC. The encoded protein is CASGTGGNYGYTF.

This clone occurred once. Within the sample, other DNA sequences also encode this same CDR3. The CDR3 sequence is CASSPRQGNTEAFF. The CDR3 DNA reads as TGTGCCAGCAGCCCGCGACAGGGAAACACTGAAGCTTTCTTT. This chain joins TRBV9 and TRBJ1-1, with TRBD1 identical over 7 bases. Germline V gene data show CDR1 as SGDLS and CDR2 as YYNGEE. Losses at the gene ends were 4 bases for V and 2 bases for J; bases not matched to a gene: 5. The CDR3 covers 14 residues.

The chain carries TRBV12-3 or TRBV12-4 and TRBJ1-1; D is possibly TRBD1 (6 bases). V lost 6 bases to trimming and J lost 8 bases, with 13 bases between them. CDR3 length equals 12 residues. The CDR3 nucleotides read TGTGCCAGCAGAGACAGGCGAGACGAAGCTTTCTTT. It is translated as CASRDRRDEAFF.

The chain links TRBV19 to TRBJ2-7; 12 nucleotides line up with TRBD2. Germline V gene sequence: CDR1 LNHDA, CDR2 SQIVND (reference sequence). CDR3 length equals 16 residues. The V segment lost 4 bases and the J segment 2 bases; nucleotides outside the gene matches: 6. In nucleotides, the CDR3 is TGTGCCAGTAGTAGTACTAGCGGGGGGTCACCCTACGAGCAGTACTTC. Translation gives CASSSTSGGSPYEQYF.

V is TRBV7-9 and J is TRBJ1-2; 7 bases line up with TRBD1. Germline-derived CDR1 and CDR2 are SEHNR and FQNEAQ (reference sequence). This CDR3 region has 12 residues. V dropped 6 bases and J dropped 8; count of bases not matched to a gene: 6. The CDR3 spells CASRVTGDGYTF. In DNA form, the CDR3 reads TGTGCCAGCAGAGTTACAGGGGACGGCTACACCTTC.

The chain employs TRBV3-1 (or the pseudogene TRBV3-2) and TRBJ2-3; no clear D gene. With 1 base removed from V and 6 bases from J, the gap between germline ends came to 8 bases. CDR3 length: 13 residues. Germline V gene data show CDR1 as LGHDT and CDR2 as YNNKEL (reference sequence). CDR3 sequence reads: CASSQARYDTQYF. CDR3 sequence (DNA): TGTGCCAGCAGCCAAGCCCGGTATGATACGCAGTATTTT.

The chain carries TRBV4-1 and TRBJ1-5; perhaps TRBD1 as D (6 bases). Germline V CDR1 and CDR2: MGHRA, YSYEKL. V was cut by 0 bases and J by 0 bases, with 12 bases left in between. The CDR3 is made up of 17 amino acids. The CDR3 loop is CASSQESGRGSNQPQHF. The DNA of the CDR3 is TGCGCCAGCAGCCAAGAGTCCGGCAGGGGTAGCAATCAGCCCCAGCATTTT.

The genes are TRBV29-1 and TRBJ2-3; D gene uncertain. V lost 5 bases and J 0 bases, leaving 12 bases between the germline ends. CDR3 length: 14 residues. The germline CDR1 and CDR2 sequences are SQVTM and ANQGSEA. The CDR3 nucleotides are TGCAGCGTTCGAGTATCTCACAGCACAGATACGCAGTATTTT. It is translated as CSVRVSHSTDTQYF.

V is TRBV4-1 and J is TRBJ1-5, with D unresolved. Germline CDR1 MGHRA, CDR2 YSYEKL. Deletions cut 7 bases from V and 4 bases from J, with 17 bases between. The CDR3 length is 15 residues. The CDR3 DNA reads TGCGCCAGCACCTCCACTTCGGCGGTTAATCAGCCCCAGCATTTT. It is translated as CASTSTSAVNQPQHF.

The chain links TRBV30 to TRBJ2-7; 10 nucleotides agree with TRBD1. With 0 bases clipped from V and 5 bases from J, the junction kept 4 bases outside the gene matches. The CDR3 runs 14 residues. Per germline, CDR1 GTSNPN and CDR2 SVGIG (reference sequence). CDR3 residues: CAWSVGQGIHEQYF. DNA for the CDR3: TGTGCCTGGAGTGTGGGACAGGGGATACACGAGCAGTACTTC. The full variable domain, completed using reference TRBV30 and TRBJ2-7, is SQTIHQWPATLVQPVGSPLSLECTVEGTSNPNLYWYRQAAGRGLQLLFYSVGIGQISSEVPQNLSASRPQDRQFILSSKKLLLSDSGFYLCAWSVGQGIHEQYFGPGTRLTVT.

The genes are TRBV7-9 and TRBJ1-1, with 8 bases lining up with TRBD1. CDR1 is SEHNR, CDR2 FQNEAQ, per germline (reference sequence). The CDR3 spans 15 residues. J was trimmed by 0 bases and V by 5 bases; bases with no gene match: 5. The CDR3 sequence: CASSPQGAVNTEAFF. CDR3 DNA: TGTGCCAGCAGCCCCCAGGGGGCTGTGAACACTGAAGCTTTCTTT.

This clone occurred once. The chain uses TRBV5-3 and TRBJ1-3; weak D call: TRBD1 (6 bases). TRBV5-3 is an open reading frame whose function is uncertain. V lost 6 bases and J 2 bases, leaving 18 bases between the germline ends. This CDR3 region has 16 residues. CDR3: CARTKGQFLAGNTIYF. Here the CDR3 DNA reads TGTGCCAGAACCAAAGGACAGTTTCTAGCTGGAAACACCATATATTTT.

This clone has just a few counts. The rearrangement uses TRBV7-9 and TRBJ1-4, with D possibly being TRBD1 (6 bases). The CDR3 has 18 amino acids. Per the germline V gene, CDR1 is SEHNR and CDR2 is FQNEAQ (reference sequence). Trimming removed 1 base at V and 0 bases at J, with 15 bases between. The CDR3 DNA is TGTGCCAGCAGCTTAGGGCAGGGGTGGAAGTCAACTAATGAAAAACTGTTTTTT. Residues: CASSLGQGWKSTNEKLFF.